Listed here are 8 T cell receptor beta chains from one sample, sequenced in a study of technical replicates of blood from a few donors. Libraries were prepared by immunoSEQ multiplex PCR; TCRdb keeps only in-frame clonotypes and omits some of them. The sample records around 50,000 clones, around 96% being singletons. The sample consisted of T cells isolated from PBMCs. These receptors were obtained from a human donor in good health.

The V gene is TRBV7-2, the J gene TRBJ2-7, with TRBD2 matching 9 bases. The CDR3 length is 15 residues. Germline trimming cut 2 bases from V and 2 bases from J; bases unmatched to any gene: 4. From germline, CDR1 is SGHTA and CDR2 FQGNSA. The CDR3 spells CASSLTASGTYEQYF. The CDR3 nucleotides are TGTGCCAGCAGCTTAACGGCTAGCGGGACCTACGAGCAGTACTTC.

This rearrangement joins TRBV6-5 to TRBJ1-4; D not resolved. The CDR3 is 14 residues long. Between the trimmed V and J ends, which lost 2 bases and 12 bases, there was a span of 16 bases. Germline lookup yields CDR1 MNHEY and CDR2 SVGAGI. CDR3 amino acids: CASSYVGGGVELFF. CDR3 bases: TGTGCCAGCAGTTACGTGGGTGGCGGGGTTGAACTGTTTTTT.

This clone has just one count. The chain couples TRBV27 to TRBJ2-1, with D possibly being TRBD1 (6 bases). V was cut by 7 bases and J by 8 bases, with 18 bases left in between. Germline V gene lookup returns CDR1 MNHEY and CDR2 SMNVEV (reference sequence). This CDR3 spans 14 amino acids. The CDR3 protein is CASNRDTVGHEQFF. The CDR3 region has the DNA TGTGCCAGCAACCGGGACACGGTGGGGCATGAGCAGTTCTTC.

This clone was recorded once. The CDR3 end shows no conserved phenylalanine or tryptophan, and so a read error is likely. The DNA is omitted, as the CDR3 cannot be located on it reliably, and the CDR3 follows TCRdb's listing. The chain carries TRBV2 and TRBJ2-7; TRBD1, the D gene given by the table, was not confirmed from the DNA. CDR1 is SNHLY, CDR2 FYNNEI, per germline. Ends included, the CDR3 has 8 residues. Here the CDR3 reads CASSEPQI.

DNA for the CDR3: TGTGCCTGGAGTGCCCCTATTGATGAGCAGTTCTTC. Translation: CAWSAPIDEQFF. This rearrangement joins TRBV30 to TRBJ2-1; D not resolved. Trimming cost V 1 base and J 8 bases, with 9 bases left between them. This CDR3 has 12 amino acids. Per germline, CDR1 GTSNPN and CDR2 SVGIG (reference sequence).

The V call is TRBV5-1, the J call TRBJ2-5; the match to TRBD2 covers 12 bases. The V gene end was trimmed by 4 bases and the J gene end by 0 bases; junction bases not matched to a gene: 7. Germline loops: CDR1 SGHRS, CDR2 YFSETQ. The CDR3 extends over 17 amino acids. DNA for the CDR3: TGCGCCAGCAGCAAAGGGACTAGCGGGCTGTACCAAGAGACCCAGTACTTC. Protein sequence: CASSKGTSGLYQETQYF.

This rearrangement joins TRBV7-2 to TRBJ1-1, with D tentatively TRBD1 (5 bases). V was pared by 3 bases and J by 3 bases, with 11 bases between. The CDR3 is 14 residues long. CDR1 and CDR2 (germline): SGHTA, FQGNSA. In DNA form, the CDR3 reads TGTGCCAGCAGCTTTGCGACAGTCGACACTGAAGCTTTCTTT. Its translation: CASSFATVDTEAFF.

This chain uses TRBV19 with TRBJ1-2; weak D call: TRBD1 (6 bases). Trimming stripped 0 bases from V and 4 bases from J, with 12 bases between. The CDR3 loop spans 15 amino acids. Germline loops: CDR1 LNHDA, CDR2 SQIVND (reference sequence). The CDR3 loop reads CASSIDKNRAYGYTF. The CDR3 DNA is TGTGCCAGTAGTATAGATAAAAACAGGGCCTATGGCTACACCTTC. The variable domain in full, completed from reference TRBV19 and TRBJ1-2, reads DGGITQSPKYLFRKEGQNVTLSCEQNLNHDAMYWYRQDPGQGLRLIYYSQIVNDFQKGDIAEGYSVSREKKESFPLTVTSAQKNPTAFYLCASSIDKNRAYGYTFGSGTRLTVV.